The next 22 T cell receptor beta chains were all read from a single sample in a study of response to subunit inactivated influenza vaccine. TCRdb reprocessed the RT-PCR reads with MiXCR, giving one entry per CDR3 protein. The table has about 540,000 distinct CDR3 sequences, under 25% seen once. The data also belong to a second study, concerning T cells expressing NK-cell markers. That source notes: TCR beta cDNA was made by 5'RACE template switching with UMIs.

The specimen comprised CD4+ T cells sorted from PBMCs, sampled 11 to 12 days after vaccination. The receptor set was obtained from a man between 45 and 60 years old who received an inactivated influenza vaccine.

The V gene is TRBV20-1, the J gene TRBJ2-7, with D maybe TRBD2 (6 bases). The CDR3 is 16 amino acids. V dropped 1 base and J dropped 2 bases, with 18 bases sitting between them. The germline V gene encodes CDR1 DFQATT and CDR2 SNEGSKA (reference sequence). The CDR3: CSARAGGTRITYEQYF. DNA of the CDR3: TGCAGTGCTAGAGCAGGCGGGACCCGAATCACCTACGAGCAGTACTTC.

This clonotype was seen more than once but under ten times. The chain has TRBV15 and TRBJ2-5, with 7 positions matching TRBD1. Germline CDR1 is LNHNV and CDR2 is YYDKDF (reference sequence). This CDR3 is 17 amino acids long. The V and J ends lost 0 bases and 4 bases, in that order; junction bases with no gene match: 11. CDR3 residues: CATSRDKGAEGVETQYF. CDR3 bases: TGTGCCACCAGCAGAGATAAGGGGGCAGAAGGGGTAGAGACCCAGTACTTC.

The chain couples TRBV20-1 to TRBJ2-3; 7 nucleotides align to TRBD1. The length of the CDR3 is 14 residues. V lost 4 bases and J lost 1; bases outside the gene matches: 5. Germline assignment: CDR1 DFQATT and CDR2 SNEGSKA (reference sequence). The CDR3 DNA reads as TGCAGTGCTATGAAGGGGGCTGGCACAGATACGCAGTATTTT. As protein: CSAMKGAGTDTQYF.

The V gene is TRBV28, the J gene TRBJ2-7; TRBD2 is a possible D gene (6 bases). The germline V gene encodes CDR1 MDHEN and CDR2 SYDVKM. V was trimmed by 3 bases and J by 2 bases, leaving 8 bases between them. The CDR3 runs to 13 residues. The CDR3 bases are TGTGCCAGCAGTTTCGCTAGCGCCTACGAGCAGTACTTC. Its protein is CASSFASAYEQYF.

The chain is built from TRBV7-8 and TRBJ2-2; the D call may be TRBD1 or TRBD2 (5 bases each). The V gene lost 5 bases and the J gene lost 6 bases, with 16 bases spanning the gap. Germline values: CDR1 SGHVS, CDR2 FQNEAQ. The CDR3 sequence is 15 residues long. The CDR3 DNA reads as TGTGCCAGCAGCGACGGGGCCGGGTACGCCGGGGAGCTGTTTTTT. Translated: CASSDGAGYAGELFF.

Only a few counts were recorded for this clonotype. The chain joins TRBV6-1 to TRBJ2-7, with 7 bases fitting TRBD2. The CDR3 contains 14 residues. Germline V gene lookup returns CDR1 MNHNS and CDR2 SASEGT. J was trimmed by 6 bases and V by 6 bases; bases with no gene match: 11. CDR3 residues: CASSRGLGGIEQYF. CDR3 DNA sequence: TGTGCCAGCAGCAGAGGACTAGGAGGGATCGAGCAGTACTTC.

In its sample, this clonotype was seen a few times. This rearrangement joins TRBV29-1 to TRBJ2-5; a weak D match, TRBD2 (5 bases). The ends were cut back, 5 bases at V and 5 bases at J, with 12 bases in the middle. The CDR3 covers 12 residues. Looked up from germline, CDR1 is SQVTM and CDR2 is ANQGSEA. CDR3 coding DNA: TGCAGCGTTTATTTTCCGGGGGAGACCCAGTACTTC. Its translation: CSVYFPGETQYF.

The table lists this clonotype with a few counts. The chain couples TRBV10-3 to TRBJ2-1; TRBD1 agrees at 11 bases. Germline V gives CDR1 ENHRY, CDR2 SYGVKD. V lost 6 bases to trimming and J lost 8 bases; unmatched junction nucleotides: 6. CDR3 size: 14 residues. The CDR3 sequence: CAIRRTGGLDEQFF. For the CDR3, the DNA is TGTGCCATCAGGAGGACAGGGGGCTTGGATGAGCAGTTCTTC.

The CDR3 DNA sequence: TGTGCCACCACAGATACGCAGTATTTT. Translated, it gives CATTDTQYF. The chain uses TRBV7-9 and TRBJ2-3, with D uncertain. Trimming removed 10 bases from V and 2 bases from J, with 1 base in between. The CDR3 is 9 amino acids. CDR1 and CDR2 from the germline V gene are SEHNR and FQNEAQ (reference sequence).

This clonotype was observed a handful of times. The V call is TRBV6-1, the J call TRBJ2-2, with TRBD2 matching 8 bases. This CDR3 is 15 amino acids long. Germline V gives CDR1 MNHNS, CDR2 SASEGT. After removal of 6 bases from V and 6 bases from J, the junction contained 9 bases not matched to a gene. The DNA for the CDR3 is TGTGCCAGCAGCGGGGGGGGACAAGGGGCCGGGGAGCTGTTTTTT. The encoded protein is CASSGGGQGAGELFF.

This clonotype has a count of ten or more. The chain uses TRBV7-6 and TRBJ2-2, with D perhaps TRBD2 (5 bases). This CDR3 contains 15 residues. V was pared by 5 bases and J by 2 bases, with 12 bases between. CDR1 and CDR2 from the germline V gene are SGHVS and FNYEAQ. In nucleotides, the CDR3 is TGTGCCAGCAGCCCTGGACTCCTCAACACCGGGGAGCTGTTTTTT. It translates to CASSPGLLNTGELFF.

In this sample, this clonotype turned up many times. CDR3 DNA: TGCAGTGCTAGAGGGGGGCAGGGCACTTATGGCTACACCTTC. Amino acid sequence: CSARGGQGTYGYTF. This chain joins TRBV20-1 and TRBJ1-2; maybe TRBD1 (6 bases). CDR3 length: 14 residues. With 1 base removed from V and 5 bases from J, the gap between germline ends came to 14 bases. The V gene's germline CDR1 is DFQATT and CDR2 SNEGSKA (reference sequence).

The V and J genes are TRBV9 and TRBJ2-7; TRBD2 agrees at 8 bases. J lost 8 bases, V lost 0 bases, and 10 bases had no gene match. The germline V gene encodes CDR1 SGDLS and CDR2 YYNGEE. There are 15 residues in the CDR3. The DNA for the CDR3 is TGTGCCAGCAGCGTAGATTGGCGGGAGGACACGAAGCAGTACTTC. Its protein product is CASSVDWREDTKQYF.

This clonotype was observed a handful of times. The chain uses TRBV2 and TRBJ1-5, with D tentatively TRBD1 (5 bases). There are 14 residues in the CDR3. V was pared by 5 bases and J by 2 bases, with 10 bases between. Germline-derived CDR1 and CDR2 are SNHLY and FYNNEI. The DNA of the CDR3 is TGTGCCAGCAGTACTCGGGGGGGCAATCAGCCCCAGCATTTT. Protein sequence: CASSTRGGNQPQHF.

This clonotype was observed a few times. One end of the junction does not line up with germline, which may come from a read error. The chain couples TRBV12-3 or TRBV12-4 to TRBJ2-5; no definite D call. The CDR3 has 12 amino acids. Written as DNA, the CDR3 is TGTGCCAGCAGTGCCAGCCAAAAGACCCAGTACTTC. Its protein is CASSASQKTQYF.

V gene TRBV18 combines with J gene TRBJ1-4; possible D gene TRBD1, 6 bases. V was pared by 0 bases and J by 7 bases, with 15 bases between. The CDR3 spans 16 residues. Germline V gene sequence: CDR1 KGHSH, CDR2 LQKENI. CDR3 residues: CASSPPVPGEGEKLFF. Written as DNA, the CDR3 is TGTGCCAGCTCACCACCGGTCCCAGGGGAGGGTGAAAAACTGTTTTTT.

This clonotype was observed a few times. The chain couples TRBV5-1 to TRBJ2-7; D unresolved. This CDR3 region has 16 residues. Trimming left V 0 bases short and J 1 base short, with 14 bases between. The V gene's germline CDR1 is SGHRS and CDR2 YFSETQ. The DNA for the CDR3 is TGCGCCAGCAGCTTGGCACCGGCCTCGCCATCCTACGAGCAGTACTTC. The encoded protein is CASSLAPASPSYEQYF. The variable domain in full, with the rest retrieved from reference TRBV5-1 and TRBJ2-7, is KAGVTQTPRYLIKTRGQQVTLSCSPISGHRSVSWYQQTPGQGLQFLFEYFSETQRNKGNFPGRFSGRQFSNSRSEMNVSTLELGDSALYLCASSLAPASPSYEQYFGPGTRLTVT.

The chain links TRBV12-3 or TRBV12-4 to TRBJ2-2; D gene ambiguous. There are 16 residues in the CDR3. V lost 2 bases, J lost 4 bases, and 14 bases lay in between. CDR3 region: CASSLRSITSTGELFF. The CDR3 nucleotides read TGTGCCAGCAGTTTACGGTCTATCACGAGCACCGGGGAGCTGTTTTTT.

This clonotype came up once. The CDR3 nucleotides read TGCAGTGCTAGAACTAGCGGGGGGGCCTACGAGCAGTACTTC. Its translation is CSARTSGGAYEQYF. The chain uses TRBV20-1 and TRBJ2-7; 13 nucleotides agree with TRBD2. Germline-derived CDR1 and CDR2 are DFQATT and SNEGSKA (reference sequence). The CDR3 totals 14 residues. Trimming cost V 2 bases and J 2 bases; bases outside gene matches: 0.

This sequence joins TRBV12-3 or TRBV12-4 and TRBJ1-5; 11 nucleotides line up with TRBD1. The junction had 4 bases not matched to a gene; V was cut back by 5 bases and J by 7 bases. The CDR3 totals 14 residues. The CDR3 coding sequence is TGTGCCAGCAGTCGGACAGGGGGCAGCCAGCCCCAGCATTTT. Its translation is CASSRTGGSQPQHF.

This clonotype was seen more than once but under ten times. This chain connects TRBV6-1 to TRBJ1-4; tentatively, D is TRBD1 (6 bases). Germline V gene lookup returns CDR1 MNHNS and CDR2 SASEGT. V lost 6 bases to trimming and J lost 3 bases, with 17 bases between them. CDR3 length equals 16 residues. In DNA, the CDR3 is TGTGCCAGCAGCAGGGGAATTGGAACACCTAATGAAAAACTGTTTTTT. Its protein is CASSRGIGTPNEKLFF.

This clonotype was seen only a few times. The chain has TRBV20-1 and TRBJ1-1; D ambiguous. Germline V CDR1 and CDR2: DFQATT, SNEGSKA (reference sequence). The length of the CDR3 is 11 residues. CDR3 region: CSTVLNTEAFF. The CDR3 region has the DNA TGCAGCACTGTCCTGAACACTGAAGCTTTCTTT.